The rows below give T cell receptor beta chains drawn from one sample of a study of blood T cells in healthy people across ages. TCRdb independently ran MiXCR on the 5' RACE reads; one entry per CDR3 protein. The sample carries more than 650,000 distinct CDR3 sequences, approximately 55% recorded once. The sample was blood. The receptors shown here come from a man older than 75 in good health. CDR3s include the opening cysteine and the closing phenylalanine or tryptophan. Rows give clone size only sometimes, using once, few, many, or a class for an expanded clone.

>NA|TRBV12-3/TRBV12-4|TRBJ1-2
CASSFTSTGTFYGYTF
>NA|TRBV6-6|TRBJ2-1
CASSFPLEGNEQFF
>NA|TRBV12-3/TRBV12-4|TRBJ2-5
CASRRTGLAPGEQYF
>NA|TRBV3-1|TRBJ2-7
CASSTVRYEQYF
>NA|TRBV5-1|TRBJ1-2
CASSLGRAPYYGYTF
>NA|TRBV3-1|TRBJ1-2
CASSQVPGGDYGYTF
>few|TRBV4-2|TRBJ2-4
CASSLGLAGSVEQYF
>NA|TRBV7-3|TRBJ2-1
CASSLSLGGSNEQFF
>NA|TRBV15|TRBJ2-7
CATSREQGLYEQYF
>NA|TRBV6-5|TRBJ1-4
CATSSPGLDEKLFF
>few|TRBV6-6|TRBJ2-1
CASSYDRTSGYNEQFF
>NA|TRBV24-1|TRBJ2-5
CATSDAHPEYQETQYF
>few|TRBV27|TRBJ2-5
CASSYAGLEQYF
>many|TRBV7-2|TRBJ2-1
CASSSSVDEQFF
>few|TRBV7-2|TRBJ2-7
CASSLAGQGVHEQYF
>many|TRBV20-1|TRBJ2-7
CSAGTTGSSYEQYF
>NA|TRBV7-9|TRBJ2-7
CARSFSGGRNEQYF
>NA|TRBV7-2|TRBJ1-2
CASSLVADSSEPGYTF
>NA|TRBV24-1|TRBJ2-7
CATSDSRTADYEQYF
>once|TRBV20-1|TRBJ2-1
CSARVRTSGKLYNEQFF
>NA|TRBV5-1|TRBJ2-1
CASSRGQIRNEQFF
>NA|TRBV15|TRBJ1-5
CATSRDYAGGGGQPQHF
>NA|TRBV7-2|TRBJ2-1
CAGGGAYNEQFF
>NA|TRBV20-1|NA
CRARGSGGETQYF
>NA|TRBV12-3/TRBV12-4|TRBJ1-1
CASSWTAEAFF
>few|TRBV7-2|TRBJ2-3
CASSLVGGLHRYAYF
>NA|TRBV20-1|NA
CSARGQGFGEQYF
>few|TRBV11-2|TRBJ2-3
CASSSGHPTDTQYF
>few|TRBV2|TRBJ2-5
CASSKEGWSGETQYF
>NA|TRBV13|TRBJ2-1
CASSRRQGEPYNEQFF
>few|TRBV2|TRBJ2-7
CASSVLASSYEQYF
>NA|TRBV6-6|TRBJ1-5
CARSPPGGSQPQHF
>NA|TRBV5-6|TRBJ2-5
CASSLVSWLTGRGQETQYF
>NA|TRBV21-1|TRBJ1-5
CASSKGDRRDNQPQHF
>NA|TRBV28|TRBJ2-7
CASSPINRDSNEQYF
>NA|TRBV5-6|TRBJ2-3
CASSLLAAQHRYAYF
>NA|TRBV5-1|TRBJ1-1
CASSRGQVNTEAFF
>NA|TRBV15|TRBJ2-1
CATSRDSGASSYNEQFF
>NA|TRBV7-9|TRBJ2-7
CASSFRLAGALGSYEQYF
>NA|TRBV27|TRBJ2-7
CAAGTGGLPYEQYF
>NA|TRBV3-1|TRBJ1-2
CASSQGTPNYGYTF
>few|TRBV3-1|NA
CASRTGGLAGAGEQYF
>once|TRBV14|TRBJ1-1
CASSQVRSSTEAFF
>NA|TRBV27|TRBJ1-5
CASSSPPGRINQPQHF
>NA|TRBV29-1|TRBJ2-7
CSVDTQGVTGYEQYF
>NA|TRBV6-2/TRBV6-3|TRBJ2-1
CASSYPLAGGSYNEQFF
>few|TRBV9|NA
CASSPAGSGSNEQYF
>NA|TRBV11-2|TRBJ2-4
CASSSAAGLAGVGQYF
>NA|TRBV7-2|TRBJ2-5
CASSPGLPETQYF
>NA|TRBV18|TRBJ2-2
CASSPPPGATGELFF
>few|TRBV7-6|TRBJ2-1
CASSVGQGWRGNNEQFF
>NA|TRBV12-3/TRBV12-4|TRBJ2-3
CASSFSGGTDTQYF
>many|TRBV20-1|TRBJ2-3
CSATLIRVSQADTQYF
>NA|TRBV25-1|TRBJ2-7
CASPGAGGYEQYF
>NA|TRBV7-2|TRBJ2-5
CASSLGGGRSPNEQYF
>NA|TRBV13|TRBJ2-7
CASSYWGGDNEQYF
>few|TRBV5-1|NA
CASSLGQSYNEQYF
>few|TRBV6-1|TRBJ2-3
CASRPGLAGTDTQYF
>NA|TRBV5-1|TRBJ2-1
CASSYRNGTSGRDYNEQFF